Listed below are T cell receptor beta chains from one sample, sequenced in a study of T cell responses to AZD1222 COVID-19 vaccine. Profiling relied on immunoSEQ multiplex PCR, and the TCRdb table lists in-frame clones only, not all of them. Found here are roughly 110,000 clones, roughly 90% of them singletons; the top ten hold roughly 8.9%. The source material was peripheral blood, sampled 28 days after the second AZD1222 dose. All receptors derive from an adult who received the AZD1222 COVID-19 vaccine. The CDR3 runs from the conserved cysteine through the conserved F or W. The order of the fields is D gene, V gene, J gene, clone size, CDR3 DNA, CDR3 protein. A D gene is named only where the DNA matches it firmly. Clone size is not always given. Where it is, it says once, few, many or a class for expanded clones.

D gene: TRBD1; V gene: TRBV14; J gene: TRBJ1-2; clone size: NA; CDR3 DNA: TGTGCCAGCAGCCGGACAGAAGAGCGTTGGACAGGGGGCTATGGCTACACCTTC; CDR3 protein: CASSRTEERWTGGYGYTF
D gene: NA; V gene: TRBV28; J gene: TRBJ2-6; clone size: NA; CDR3 DNA: TGTGCCAGCAGTTCCCCCCCACTCGGACTCTCTGGGGCCAACGTCCTGACTTTC; CDR3 protein: CASSSPPLGLSGANVLTF
D gene: TRBD1; V gene: TRBV4-1; J gene: TRBJ2-7; clone size: NA; CDR3 DNA: TGCGCCAGCAGCCCTCAACTCTCGACAGGGGTCTACGAGCAGTACTTC; CDR3 protein: CASSPQLSTGVYEQYF
D gene: NA; V gene: TRBV3-1/TRBV3-2; J gene: TRBJ1-2; clone size: NA; CDR3 DNA: TGTGCCAGCAGCCCCCGAGGGGCAGGGATCTTGGGCTACACCTTC; CDR3 protein: CASSPRGAGILGYTF
D gene: NA; V gene: TRBV19; J gene: TRBJ1-6; clone size: NA; CDR3 DNA: TGTGCCAGTAGTATTGTAAATTCACCCCTCCACTTT; CDR3 protein: CASSIVNSPLHF
D gene: NA; V gene: TRBV9; J gene: TRBJ2-3; clone size: NA; CDR3 DNA: TGTGCCAGCAGCGTAGGGCTAGATACGCAGTATTTT; CDR3 protein: CASSVGLDTQYF
D gene: NA; V gene: TRBV15; J gene: TRBJ2-5; clone size: NA; CDR3 DNA: TGTGCCACCAGCAGATATCTAGCGGAGACCCAGTACTTC; CDR3 protein: CATSRYLAETQYF
D gene: NA; V gene: TRBV29-1; J gene: TRBJ1-2; clone size: few; CDR3 DNA: TGCAGCGTTGTTTTATCGGGCAGTGACTATGGCTACACCTTC; CDR3 protein: CSVVLSGSDYGYTF
D gene: NA; V gene: TRBV4-1; J gene: TRBJ1-1; clone size: NA; CDR3 DNA: TGCGCCAGCAGCCAAGGCGTGGGCAGGGAACCTGAAGCTTTCTTT; CDR3 protein: CASSQGVGREPEAFF
D gene: TRBD2; V gene: TRBV13; J gene: TRBJ2-7; clone size: NA; CDR3 DNA: TGTGCCAGCAGCTTAGGAGAGGCTAGCGGAGGCTACGAGCAGTACTTC; CDR3 protein: CASSLGEASGGYEQYF
D gene: NA; V gene: TRBV5-1; J gene: TRBJ2-5; clone size: NA; CDR3 DNA: TGCGCCAGCAGCTTGGCCCCGGGGTACGAGACCCAGTACTTC; CDR3 protein: CASSLAPGYETQYF
D gene: NA; V gene: TRBV14; J gene: TRBJ1-1; clone size: NA; CDR3 DNA: TGTGCCAGCAGCCAGGGGCCAGTCACTGAAGCTTTCTTT; CDR3 protein: CASSQGPVTEAFF
D gene: TRBD2; V gene: TRBV4-2; J gene: TRBJ2-7; clone size: NA; CDR3 DNA: TGTGCCAGCAGCCAAGATAGGGGGCTAGCGGGAGGCTCCTACGAGCAGTACTTC; CDR3 protein: CASSQDRGLAGGSYEQYF
D gene: TRBD2; V gene: TRBV5-1; J gene: TRBJ2-3; clone size: NA; CDR3 DNA: TGCGCCAGCAGCTTGGCGGTAGCGGGAGGTACTAGCACAGATACGCAGTATTTT; CDR3 protein: CASSLAVAGGTSTDTQYF
D gene: NA; V gene: TRBV6-9; J gene: TRBJ2-2; clone size: NA; CDR3 DNA: TGTGCCAGCAGCCCTTCGGAATTCGGGGAGCTGTTTTTT; CDR3 protein: CASSPSEFGELFF
D gene: NA; V gene: TRBV10-3; J gene: TRBJ2-5; clone size: NA; CDR3 DNA: TGTGCCATCAGTGAGCCGGGTTTCTTAGGAGGTGAGACCCAGTACTTC; CDR3 protein: CAISEPGFLGGETQYF
D gene: NA; V gene: TRBV9; J gene: TRBJ1-1; clone size: NA; CDR3 DNA: TGTGCCAGCAGCGGGCAGGGAGACACTGAAGCTTTCTTT; CDR3 protein: CASSGQGDTEAFF
D gene: TRBD1; V gene: TRBV28; J gene: TRBJ2-5; clone size: NA; CDR3 DNA: TGTGCCAGCAGGAAACAGACAGGGGCTCCCTCGGAGACCCAGTACTTC; CDR3 protein: CASRKQTGAPSETQYF
D gene: TRBD2; V gene: TRBV18; J gene: TRBJ2-7; clone size: NA; CDR3 DNA: TGTGCCAGCTCACCAGGGACTAGCGGCTCCTACGAGCAGTACTTC; CDR3 protein: CASSPGTSGSYEQYF
D gene: NA; V gene: TRBV3-1/TRBV3-2; J gene: TRBJ1-6; clone size: NA; CDR3 DNA: TGTGCCAGCAGCCAACAAGCCCGGGGGCACAATTCACCCCTCCACTTT; CDR3 protein: CASSQQARGHNSPLHF
D gene: TRBD2; V gene: TRBV3-1/TRBV3-2; J gene: TRBJ2-1; clone size: NA; CDR3 DNA: TGTGCCAGCAGCCAAAGGACTAGCGGGAGGAAGAATGAGCAGTTCTTC; CDR3 protein: CASSQRTSGRKNEQFF
D gene: NA; V gene: TRBV2; J gene: TRBJ2-1; clone size: NA; CDR3 DNA: TGTGCCAGCAAACAAAATAGCGAGCAGTTCTTC; CDR3 protein: CASKQNSEQFF
D gene: NA; V gene: TRBV5-5; J gene: TRBJ1-2; clone size: once; CDR3 DNA: TGTGCCAGCAGCTCGGGGTCCTTGGGTGGCTACACCTTC; CDR3 protein: CASSSGSLGGYTF
D gene: NA; V gene: TRBV3-1/TRBV3-2; J gene: TRBJ2-3; clone size: NA; CDR3 DNA: TGTGCCAGCAGTCGGCGGGGGCCGAGAGAGGATACGCAGTATTTT; CDR3 protein: CASSRRGPREDTQYF
D gene: NA; V gene: TRBV10-3; J gene: TRBJ1-4; clone size: NA; CDR3 DNA: TGTGCCATCAGGGACAGAATAGATGAAAAACTGTTTTTT; CDR3 protein: CAIRDRIDEKLFF
D gene: TRBD1; V gene: TRBV6-5; J gene: TRBJ1-5; clone size: NA; CDR3 DNA: TGTGCCAGCGAAGACAGGGGGCTGAATCAGCCCCAGCATTTT; CDR3 protein: CASEDRGLNQPQHF
D gene: NA; V gene: TRBV3-1/TRBV3-2; J gene: TRBJ2-7; clone size: NA; CDR3 DNA: TGTGCCAGCAGCCAAGGTATCGACGTCTCCTACGAGCAGTACTTC; CDR3 protein: CASSQGIDVSYEQYF
D gene: NA; V gene: TRBV5-1; J gene: TRBJ2-1; clone size: NA; CDR3 DNA: TGCGCCAGCAGCTTGGTACAGCAATACAATGAGCAGTTCTTC; CDR3 protein: CASSLVQQYNEQFF
D gene: TRBD2; V gene: TRBV5-4; J gene: TRBJ2-2; clone size: NA; CDR3 DNA: TGTGCATCTTCCGGGAGGGGAACTGGGGAGCTGTTTTTT; CDR3 protein: CASSGRGTGELFF
D gene: NA; V gene: TRBV2; J gene: TRBJ1-2; clone size: NA; CDR3 DNA: TGTGCCAGCAGTGAAGCTTTGTATGATAACTATGGCTACACCTTC; CDR3 protein: CASSEALYDNYGYTF
D gene: TRBD2; V gene: TRBV4-1; J gene: TRBJ2-1; clone size: NA; CDR3 DNA: TGCGCCAGCGGTGACCTACTAGCGGGGATAGGCAGCTCCTACAATGAGCAGTTCTTC; CDR3 protein: CASGDLLAGIGSSYNEQFF
D gene: NA; V gene: TRBV7-2; J gene: TRBJ2-2; clone size: NA; CDR3 DNA: TGTGCCAGCAGCTTCTGGGTGGAAACCGCGAACACCGGGGAGCTGTTTTTT; CDR3 protein: CASSFWVETANTGELFF
D gene: NA; V gene: TRBV27; J gene: TRBJ1-2; clone size: NA; CDR3 DNA: TGTGCCAGCAGTTCCCGCTTGGAGGGCTACACCTTC; CDR3 protein: CASSSRLEGYTF
D gene: NA; V gene: TRBV6-2/TRBV6-3; J gene: TRBJ1-5; clone size: NA; CDR3 DNA: TGTGCCAGCAGTTACGGCAGGGACCACAATCAGCCCCAGCATTTT; CDR3 protein: CASSYGRDHNQPQHF
D gene: TRBD1; V gene: TRBV7-2; J gene: TRBJ2-7; clone size: NA; CDR3 DNA: TGTGCCAGCAGCACCCGACAGGGGAGAGACGAGCAGTACTTC; CDR3 protein: CASSTRQGRDEQYF
D gene: NA; V gene: TRBV5-1; J gene: TRBJ1-2; clone size: NA; CDR3 DNA: TGCGCCAGCAGCTATACAGGGTCTAACTATGGCTACACCTTC; CDR3 protein: CASSYTGSNYGYTF
D gene: NA; V gene: TRBV5-1; J gene: TRBJ1-1; clone size: NA; CDR3 DNA: TGCGCCAGCAGCTTGGGAGGGAAGACTGAAGCTTTCTTT; CDR3 protein: CASSLGGKTEAFF
D gene: TRBD2; V gene: TRBV7-8; J gene: TRBJ2-7; clone size: NA; CDR3 DNA: TGTGCCAGCAGCTTAGGGTATGCGGCGGGAGGGCCAGGAAGCTCCTACGAGCAGTACTTC; CDR3 protein: CASSLGYAAGGPGSSYEQYF
D gene: NA; V gene: TRBV6-5; J gene: TRBJ2-7; clone size: NA; CDR3 DNA: TGTGCCAGCAGTTACGGTTCGGGAACCTACGAGCAGTACTTC; CDR3 protein: CASSYGSGTYEQYF
D gene: NA; V gene: TRBV27; J gene: TRBJ1-1; clone size: NA; CDR3 DNA: TGTGCCAGCAACTACAGGGCGATGAACACTGAAGCTTTCTTT; CDR3 protein: CASNYRAMNTEAFF
D gene: TRBD2; V gene: TRBV5-6; J gene: TRBJ2-7; clone size: NA; CDR3 DNA: TGTGCCAGCAGCTTTGGGGGGACTAGCGGCAGTAGGAGCTACGAGCAGTACTTC; CDR3 protein: CASSFGGTSGSRSYEQYF